These T cell receptor beta chains were read from a single sample in a study of read filtering for tumor transcriptome and immune sequencing. TCRdb re-called the reads through MiXCR, storing one row per CDR3 protein. The sample includes 100,000 to 150,000 distinct CDR3 sequences, 10% to 15% of them seen just once. Material: a population of CD138-negative cells sorted from bone marrow. These receptors all stem from a donor at least 40 years old with multiple myeloma. Each CDR3 is given with its conserved first and last residue. D genes are given only for firm matches. Clone size is stated in some rows and not others, as once, few, many or a class when expanded.

d_call	v_call	clone_size	j_call	cdr3_nt	cdr3_aa
NA	TRBV7-3	many	TRBJ2-1	TGTGCCAGCAGCTCCGGGACTGGAACAACCAATGAGCAGTTCTTC	CASSSGTGTTNEQFF
NA	TRBV30	many	TRBJ1-1	TGTGCCTGGAGTGTAAAACAGGCAACTGAAGCTTTCTTT	CAWSVKQATEAFF
TRBD2	TRBV7-9	many	TRBJ2-6	TGTGCCAGCAGCTTAGAGGGACTAGCGAATGGGGCCAACGTCCTGACTTTC	CASSLEGLANGANVLTF
NA	TRBV3-1	many	TRBJ2-5	TGTGCCAGCAGCCCCGCGCGTGCGGAGACCCAGTACTTC	CASSPARAETQYF
NA	TRBV20-1	many	TRBJ2-3	TGCAGTGCCCCGCAAGGGGATACGCAGTATTTT	CSAPQGDTQYF
NA	TRBV19	many	TRBJ2-1	TGTGCCAGTAGTCCCGCCACCGCTGCGACAAGCTCCTACAATGAGCAGTTCTTC	CASSPATAATSSYNEQFF
NA	TRBV7-7	NA	TRBJ2-5	TGTGCTAGCAGCTATTACCCTTATTCTCAGGGGCGAGAGACCCAGTACTTC	CASSYYPYSQGRETQYF
TRBD2	TRBV5-1	many	TRBJ2-2	TGCGCCAGCAGCATTGGGACTACCCAAGCGTACACCGGGGAGCTGTTTTTT	CASSIGTTQAYTGELFF
NA	TRBV27	few	TRBJ1-1	TGTGCCAGCAGGGGGACGGCAAGCACTGAAGCTTTCTTT	CASRGTASTEAFF
NA	TRBV12-3/TRBV12-4	NA	TRBJ1-1	TGTGCCAGCAGTATCGGGACAAACGTGAACACTGAAGCTTTCTTT	CASSIGTNVNTEAFF
TRBD1	TRBV29-1	many	TRBJ2-3	TGCAGCGATCGGGGCGGACAGGGGCGAAGCACAGATACGCAGTATTTT	CSDRGGQGRSTDTQYF
NA	TRBV5-1	many	TRBJ1-4	TGCGCCAGCAGCCAGTCAGGGGCAACTAATGAAAAACTGTTTTTT	CASSQSGATNEKLFF
NA	TRBV5-1	many	TRBJ2-6	TGCGCCAGCAGCTTGGTTGCCGACAACTCTGGGGCCAACGTCCTGACTTTC	CASSLVADNSGANVLTF
NA	TRBV7-9	many	TRBJ2-3	TGTGCCAGCAGCTCAAGGCAGTCCACAGATACGCAGTATTTT	CASSSRQSTDTQYF
TRBD1	TRBV6-5	many	TRBJ1-2	TGTGCCAGCAGTGCCCCAGGGGGCTATGGCTACACCTTC	CASSAPGGYGYTF
NA	TRBV12-3/TRBV12-4	many	TRBJ1-6	TGTGCCAGCAGTTCTCAGGGTGATTCACCCCTCCACTTT	CASSSQGDSPLHF
TRBD2	TRBV20-1	many	TRBJ2-7	TGCAGTGCTAGAAGGTCCGGCGGGGGAGCCTACGAGCAGTACTTC	CSARRSGGGAYEQYF
NA	TRBV9	many	TRBJ1-2	TGTGCCAGCAGCGTAGATGGACGGAACTATGGCTACACCTTC	CASSVDGRNYGYTF
NA	TRBV2	many	TRBJ1-2	TGTGCCAGCAAGCCCGAGGGCTTGGGATCTGGCTACACCTTC	CASKPEGLGSGYTF
NA	TRBV10-2	many	TRBJ1-5	TGCGCCAGCAGCGTACCAGCGGACAGAGGGCAGCCCCAGCATTTT	CASSVPADRGQPQHF
NA	TRBV20-1	few	TRBJ1-5	TGCAGTGCTCGCCGGTCCCTTGAGCGGAAAGGACAGCCCCAGCATTTT	CSARRSLERKGQPQHF
NA	TRBV11-2	many	TRBJ2-7	TGTGCCAGCAGCGCAGCCAGCAAGCAGTACTTC	CASSAASKQYF
TRBD1	TRBV5-5	many	TRBJ2-7	TGTGCCAGCAGCTTTAGGACAGGGAACTACGAGCAGTACTTC	CASSFRTGNYEQYF
TRBD1	TRBV6-2/TRBV6-3	few	TRBJ1-5	TGTGCCAGCAGGAGGCAGGGGGCAGATCATCAGCCCCAGCATTTT	CASRRQGADHQPQHF
NA	TRBV10-3	NA	TRBJ2-2	TGTGCCATCAGCACCGTACAGCTGAACACCGGGGAGCTGCTTTTT	CAISTVQLNTGELLF
NA	TRBV29-1	many	TRBJ1-1	TGCAGCGTATCCGAGCAGAACACTGAAGCTTTCTTT	CSVSEQNTEAFF
NA	TRBV11-2	many	TRBJ1-1	TGTGCCAGCAGCTTTGGGCCTGGGGGGAACACTGAAGCTTTCTTT	CASSFGPGGNTEAFF
NA	TRBV10-3	many	TRBJ2-2	TGTGCCATCAGTGCTCAACCCCTGACAGTCCCCAACTTGGAGCTGTTTTTT	CAISAQPLTVPNLELFF
NA	TRBV19	NA	TRBJ1-4	TGTGCGGCGGGGCCCCGTGAAAAACTGTTTTTT	CAAGPREKLFF
NA	TRBV20-1	many	TRBJ2-1	TGCAGTGCTAGATCCCTTGGGACATCCACGTACAATGAGCAGTTCTTC	CSARSLGTSTYNEQFF
TRBD1	TRBV5-6	NA	TRBJ1-1	TGTGCCAGCAGCCCCGGGACAGGGTGGAAATCTGAAGCTTTCTTT	CASSPGTGWKSEAFF
TRBD1	TRBV5-1	NA	TRBJ1-5	TGCGCCAGCAGCTTGCGGACAGGGGGAGATCAGCCCCAGCATTTT	CASSLRTGGDQPQHF
TRBD1	TRBV5-1	many	TRBJ2-1	TGCGCCAGCAGCGTTCGACAGGGGGCTTACAATGAGCAGTTCTTC	CASSVRQGAYNEQFF
TRBD2	TRBV20-1	many	TRBJ2-7	TGCAGTGCTACCGGGGGGACTAGTGGTTCCTACGAGCAGTACTTC	CSATGGTSGSYEQYF
TRBD2	TRBV9	many	TRBJ2-1	TGTGCCAGCAGCGCCCTTAGCGGGAGGGCCAACAATGAGCAGTTCTTC	CASSALSGRANNEQFF
NA	TRBV29-1	many	TRBJ2-3	TGCAGCGTTGTGGGGGGGCGAAGAGATACGCAGTATTTT	CSVVGGRRDTQYF
NA	TRBV20-1	many	TRBJ2-3	TGCAGTGCTAGGTTACCACCTAGCACAGATACGCAGTATTTT	CSARLPPSTDTQYF
TRBD2	TRBV29-1	many	TRBJ2-1	TGCAGCGTTGCCCCAGCGGGAGGCGGGGATGAGCAGTTCTTC	CSVAPAGGGDEQFF
TRBD2	TRBV27	many	TRBJ2-3	TGTGCCAGCAGTTCTAGCGGGGCTACTAGCACAGATACGCAGTATTTT	CASSSSGATSTDTQYF
NA	TRBV7-8	many	TRBJ2-3	TGTGCCAGCAGCTCGCTCTCCTGGGGGATAGATACGCAGTATTTT	CASSSLSWGIDTQYF
NA	TRBV20-1	many	TRBJ2-1	TGCAGTGCTAGGGGGGGCTTTTGGGGCAGCTCCTACAATGAGCAGTTCTTC	CSARGGFWGSSYNEQFF
NA	TRBV7-2	once	TRBJ1-4	TGTGCCAGCAGCCCGGGGGACCCAACTAATGAAAAACTGTTTTTT	CASSPGDPTNEKLFF
TRBD2	TRBV2	NA	TRBJ2-2	TGTGCCGGACGACTAGCGCGGGGCACCGGGGAGCTGTTTTTT	CAGRLARGTGELFF
NA	TRBV14	many	TRBJ1-5	TGTGCCAGCAGCCAAGGGTTTCAGCCCCAGCATTTT	CASSQGFQPQHF
TRBD1	TRBV20-1	many	TRBJ2-6	TGCAGTGCTAGTCAGGGGGCGAGCTCTGGGGCCAACGTCCTGACTTTC	CSASQGASSGANVLTF
NA	TRBV7-9	NA	TRBJ2-2	TGTGCCAGCAGCTCCGGCCCGGGGAACACCGGGGAGCTGTTTTTT	CASSSGPGNTGELFF
TRBD2	TRBV28	many	TRBJ2-2	TGTGCCAGCATTGCGTCAGGGCTAGCGGGAACCGGGGAGCTGTTTTTT	CASIASGLAGTGELFF
NA	TRBV6-6	few	TRBJ2-3	TGTGCCAGCAGTTTCAGGCAGGGCACAGATGCGCAGTATTTT	CASSFRQGTDAQYF
NA	TRBV30	many	TRBJ2-2	TGTGCCTGGGCGCAGGGGCCCGGGGAGCTGTTTTTT	CAWAQGPGELFF
NA	TRBV5-1	many	TRBJ1-1	TGCGCCAGCAGCTTAGGGGCGGATAGGTTTGAAGCTTTCTTT	CASSLGADRFEAFF
NA	TRBV19	many	TRBJ2-2	TGTGCCAGTAGTGGTGCGAGCACCGGGGAGCTGTTTTTT	CASSGASTGELFF
TRBD2	TRBV12-3/TRBV12-4	many	TRBJ2-1	TGTGCCAGCAGTCGTCTAGCGGGAGTGATAGGGAATGAGCAGTTCTTC	CASSRLAGVIGNEQFF
NA	TRBV10-2	many	TRBJ2-1	TGCGCCAGCAGGGGGAAGGGGGTTGGGAATGAGCAGTTCTTC	CASRGKGVGNEQFF
NA	TRBV12-3/TRBV12-4	few	TRBJ2-3	TGTGCCAGCAGTTTGCGTTGGGGTTCCACAGATACGCAGTATTTT	CASSLRWGSTDTQYF
NA	TRBV29-1	many	TRBJ1-5	TGCAGCGTTGGGATCGGGGGTAGCAATCAGCCCCAGCATTTT	CSVGIGGSNQPQHF
NA	TRBV6-1	many	TRBJ1-6	TGTGCCACCTGGCGGAGTTCCGGCAACCACATCCACTTT	CATWRSSGNHIHF
NA	TRBV11-2	NA	TRBJ2-5	TGTGCCAGCAGCTTAGTAAAGGAACAAGGGACCCAGTACTTC	CASSLVKEQGTQYF
TRBD1	TRBV9	many	TRBJ2-2	TGTGCCAGCAGTACCACCGGGACAGGCGACACCGGGGAGCTGTTTTTT	CASSTTGTGDTGELFF
TRBD1	TRBV6-5	NA	TRBJ2-5	TGTGCCAGCAGAGGACAGGCGAGCGGGACCCAGTACTTC	CASRGQASGTQYF
TRBD2	TRBV20-1	many	TRBJ2-7	TGCAGTGCTGAAGGACTAGCGGGAGGGCCGCGTGAGCAGTACTTC	CSAEGLAGGPREQYF